This TCR beta chain was recorded in a study of blood T cells in healthy people across ages. Across the study: In model experiments, template switching was able to capture about one barcoded beta molecule for every two T cells that were present.

The second PCR ran roughly 7 to 12 cycles with a sample-barcoded 5' primer and J-beta primers. TCRdb reprocessed the 5' RACE reads via MiXCR and lists one record per CDR3 protein. The sample consists of 1,800,000 or so distinct CDR3 sequences, about 39% of them appearing once. The study, taken as a whole, reports: Naive CD4+ cell counts and diversity both ran higher in long-lived than in aged donors.

Each donor supplied approximately 10 milliliters of peripheral blood. PBMCs were isolated at a quantity of at least 6 million per sample. The CDR3 totals 13 residues. Germline CDR1 reads SQVTM; CDR2 reads ANQGSEA. Trimming removed 7 bases from V and 8 bases from J, with 20 bases in between. Only a few counts were recorded for this clonotype. The antigen remains unidentified. The sample was blood. The TCR sequence derives from a human donor in good health. V usage is TRBV29-1 and J usage is TRBJ1-2; D may be TRBD1 (5 bases). CDR3 bases: TGCAGCGCGCTGCTAGGGGCGGCTGAGGGCTACACCTTC. Encoded protein: CSALLGAAEGYTF.